This TCR beta chain derives from a study of cytomegalovirus exposure and HLA in healthy donors. Across the whole study: Counted in an early data release were 85 million or so unique TCRs from HLA-typed donors. For the approximately 410 genotyped donors, roughly 81% fell within the Caucasian-associated ancestry cluster. Points from the study as a whole: The authors listed 150 to 200 TCR beta chains as cytomegalovirus-associated.

The CDR3 sequence is 15 residues long. PCR employed 60 Vbeta and 13 Jbeta primers. Repertoires were generated with immunoSEQ multiplex PCR, while TCRdb's copy carries only in-frame clones and drops some. Among under 65,000 clones listed, less than 85% were seen once. This clone showed up just once. The antigen is undetermined. The sequenced sample was PBMCs. The receptor was isolated from a woman under 30 in good health and CMV-seronegative. The gene calls are TRBV21-1 and TRBJ1-1; the listed D gene, TRBD1, was not tested against the DNA. TRBV21-1 is a pseudogene segment. For the CDR3, the DNA is TGTGCCAGCAGCAAAAGAGACAGGGCTGACACTGAAGCTTTCTTT. As protein: CASSKRDRADTEAFF.